This TCR beta chain was retrieved from a study of cytomegalovirus exposure and HLA in healthy donors. The table came from immunoSEQ multiplex PCR; TCRdb's copy has only in-frame clones and leaves some out. The sample includes about 240,000 clones, approximately 84% of them seen just once. With regard to this clone: The target antigen is unknown. Other DNA sequences in the same sample also yield this CDR3.

Study-wide points: A list of around 160 TCR beta chains associated with cytomegalovirus was given.

The CDR3 runs 13 residues. The V gene's germline CDR1 is MDHEN and CDR2 SYDVKM. V trimming: 6 bases; J trimming: 6 bases; junction bases outside the gene matches: 5. The clonotype comes from a woman under 40 in good health and CMV-seropositive. Input material: PBMCs. The chain employs TRBV28 and TRBJ1-5; TRBD1 aligns across 7 bases. The CDR3 sequence: CASSFRGSQPQHF. CDR3 nucleotides: TGTGCCAGCAGCTTCAGGGGGTCTCAGCCCCAGCATTTT.